What follows is one T cell receptor (beta chain) and its context. This receptor's antigen is unknown. One base away there is no much larger clone; base qualities are not given. The cohort consisted of 600 to 700 healthy bone marrow donors. At the time of sampling, every cohort member was nominally healthy, though immune exposures that went unrecorded were likely present. The donor was CMV seronegative and was included in the group of 352 seronegative cohort members. A peripheral blood sample was provided by each donor, and peripheral blood mononuclear cells were used for TCR beta sequencing. Genomic DNA was extracted from the blood cell samples with the Qiagen DNeasy Blood Extraction Kit. Library preparation employed the immunoSEQ multiplex PCR assay. The multiplex PCR relied on a mix of 60 forward primers for TCR Vbeta segments and 13 reverse primers for TCR Jbeta segments. The CDR3 region of rearranged TCR beta genes was amplified from genomic DNA with a multiplex PCR assay. The Illumina HiSeq System was used to sequence the amplified TCR beta libraries as 87-base-pair reads. As for the original processing: Across the roughly 670 repertoires, a later analysis counted approximately 83 million unique TCR beta chains, around 11 million of which were shared by at least two donors. Raw reads were error-corrected and collapsed into unique sequences with a nearest-neighbor algorithm that merged closely related sequences to remove PCR and sequencing errors. V, D and J gene segments were assigned by aligning CDR3 sequences to IMGT reference sequences. For a sequence to be retained, a match of at least six nucleotides to both a V gene segment and a J gene segment was required. Rearrangements were called productive when the CDR3 lacked stop codons and stayed in frame with V and J; all others were non-productive. CDR3 was defined by IMGT convention, running from the second conserved V-encoded cysteine to the conserved J-encoded phenylalanine. Sequences without an unambiguous match to a single V gene segment were excluded from the earlier analysis of a few hundred of the donors. An earlier analysis of some 610 of the donors called V segments functional above 56.7% productive rearrangements and segregating when the between-donor standard deviation exceeded 5%. A statistical classification framework was developed to diagnose cytomegalovirus status using the catalog of TCR beta chain sequences. V and J gene assignment, in a later analysis, came from comparing TCR nucleotide sequences with IMGT/GENE-DB human TR gene sequences. Using the TCRdist pipeline, a later analysis assigned CDR3 sequences along with most-parsimonious VDJ recombination scenarios. In a later analysis, every TCR beta chain was defined by the combination of its CDR3 amino acid sequence and its V-gene family, and reads without a unique V-gene family were dropped. As a way to deal with suspected cross-contamination and a sequencing artifact, a later analysis dropped over 550 nucleotide sequences that were highly shared and had low generation probability. A later analysis calculated a clonal expansion index for each public chain from normalized within-repertoire ranks of inferred template counts. In a later analysis, generation probabilities were computed using a VDJ recombination model fitted to out-of-frame rearrangements, and the results were checked against IGoR. A later analysis scored TCR-TCR, TCR-HLA and TCR-CMV co-occurrence with hypergeometric tests, applying a repertoire-size bias correction to TCR pairs. In a later analysis, false discovery rates were estimated by permuting HLA or CMV assignments 20 times. In a later analysis, co-occurring TCRs were grouped with DBSCAN, and TCRdist sequence similarity was added when clustering was performed within HLA-allele-positive subsets. Repertoires with fewer than 30,000 or more than 120,000 public chains were left out of co-occurrence clustering, as were five repertoires with anomalous nucleotide sharing. Sourced from immuneACCESS, this table was stored by TCRdb with only in-frame sequences that have V and J called. A share of the clones is absent; for the studies checked, an unresolved V gene accounts for under half, and the remainder has no known explanation. The D gene and trimming were derived from the DNA, and the V and J assignments and clone size from that table. The sample has 150,000 to 200,000 clones on record, about three quarters of them singletons. The ten top clones hold approximately 1.6% of the sample.

The sample originates from a study of cytomegalovirus exposure and HLA in healthy donors (TCRdb year 2017). Notes on the research overall: An earlier analysis of some 500 of the donors reported 250 to 300 Gb of sequence data and around 120 million unique TCR beta sequences from 190 million or so T cells. About 280 gigabases of sequencing data and approximately 91 million unique TCR sequences made up an early release that covered nearly 650 HLA-typed donors. Among the roughly 400 genotyped donors, around 81% belonged to the genetic ancestry cluster associated with self-reported Caucasian donors. The study was designed to test whether signatures of past pathogen exposure could be identified by cataloging public T cell receptors. The study profiled the T cell repertoires of approximately 700 subjects by immunosequencing and related them to cytomegalovirus serostatus. In addition to the first cohort of 666 subjects, a separate validation cohort of 120 different subjects was used. High-throughput TCR immunosequencing, statistical association of individual TCRs with disease status, and machine learning were combined to predict cytomegalovirus infection status. A later analysis re-examined previously published TCR beta repertoires from more than 650 donors and added high-resolution HLA genotyping to investigate patterns of TCR occurrence. Rather than drawing on any new phenotypic data, the later analysis identified candidate immune exposures from TCR beta sequences and the way those sequences occurred across donors. To decide whether each TCR beta V gene segment behaved as functional or pseudogenic, an earlier analysis of some 600 of the donors relied on high-throughput TCR beta sequencing. Donor age, sex, ethnicity and CMV serostatus were collected together with the repertoire data. Genome-wide SNP genotypes for about three fifths of the roughly 670 donors were used in a later genetic analysis, which treated that subset as a discovery cohort. All discovery cohort repertoires had been generated using a single sequencing platform. HLA typing covered class I and class II loci at four-digit resolution. Typing coverage differed by locus: A, B, C, DRB1 and DQB1 were typed in roughly 620-630 donors, DQA1 in about 560, DPA1 in approximately 600, and DPB1 in 472. About five DR-DQ haplotypes were handled as single units for association and clustering because linkage in the cohort was strong. On average, roughly 240,000 unique TCR beta nucleotide sequences were sequenced per donor among about 400 genotyped donors of the cohort, with 15% to 20% of those sequences being non-productive. The full study reports these points: The classifier was reported to diagnose cytomegalovirus status with high specificity and sensitivity in both the original cohort and the validation cohort. Because counts were too low, around 18 rarely observed V segments, including chromosome 9 orphons, were left out of the earlier analysis of a few hundred of the donors. Some IMGT-functional V segments, including TRBV6-2 and TRBV6-3, could not be told apart with the 87-base-pair reads, so those segments were excluded. In a later analysis, the rate of TCR association differed among HLA loci, with DRB1 alleles having the most associated TCRs and HLA-C alleles having the fewest. A further reported finding was that TCR beta sequences accurately predicted the HLA-A and HLA-B alleles for most subjects in the first cohort. Correlated functional status among segregating V segments might be attributable to linkage disequilibrium, but an unknown experimental factor could not be ruled out. In a later analysis, HLA-associated TCR beta chains showed more clonal expansion and lower generation probabilities than non-associated chains that were equally common. HLA typing was unavailable for some donors at each locus, so association tests used only the typed subset. Broadly in line with IMGT annotations, most TCR beta V segments showed up in productive rearrangements about 90% or about 30% of the time in an earlier analysis of under 700 of the donors. V-gene and J-gene trimming of TCR beta chains was associated with a missense DCLRE1C variant in a later genetic analysis, and the association was replicated in an independent cohort. According to the authors, the approach could potentially be generalized to other disease states and immunological phenotypes. The study listed 150 to 200 TCR beta chains as associated with cytomegalovirus. The sequencing pipeline was judged likely to have produced a cluster of highly shared sequence variants as a technical artifact. Presence/absence analyses assumed roughly uniform sequencing depth across donors, an assumption that may not hold. In vitro tests confirmed that a few of the cytomegalovirus-associated TCR beta chains recognize cytomegalovirus antigens. When HLA alleles, especially DR and DQ, strongly co-occurred, TCR associations were difficult to assign to individual alleles. While some public TCRs were present in many individuals, most TCR sequences turned up only very rarely across donors. In a later analysis, several top co-occurrence clusters were reported to appear linked to parvovirus B19, influenza, CMV and Epstein-Barr virus. In a later genetic analysis, fewer N-insertions in productive TCRs were reported among donors in an Asian-associated ancestry cluster than the approximately 710-donor mean. Specific HLA alleles were associated with 15,000 to 20,000 TCR beta sequences at a false discovery rate of 0.05 in a later analysis. For the cohort, immune exposure information was limited to CMV serostatus. This cohort had only TCR beta chains sequenced, and the lack of alpha or paired-chain data limited which features could be detected. A later analysis found that most CMV-associated TCR beta chains appeared HLA-restricted, with HLA associations seemingly driven largely by CMV exposure.

V and J lose 0 bases and 2 bases, and a span of 10 bases separates them. Taken from cysteine to phenylalanine, the CDR3 has 15 residues. This entry keeps only the CDR3 DNA: 45 bases, framed from base 1. The germline V gene sets CDR1 to SGHDT and CDR2 to YYEEEE. The rearrangement combines TRBV5-6 with TRBJ2-3; a confident D gene designation cannot be given. The sequenced material came from PBMCs. This TCR was recovered from a girl aged 10-17 years in good health and CMV-seronegative. The nucleotide sequence reads TGTGCCAGCAGCTTGGCGGCAGGCTACACAGATACGCAGTATTTT. This gives the protein CASSLAAGYTDTQYF.